Each of the 25 T cell receptor beta chains below was sequenced from the same sample in a study of CD8+ T cells in alopecia areata. Sequencing templates came from extracted RNA that was reverse transcribed into cDNA. Generated by immunoSEQ multiplex PCR, the TCRdb table keeps only in-frame clones and is missing some. The sample lists more than 11,000 clones, under 65% occurring once. Sampling of alopecia areata patients yielded lesional scalp punch biopsies as well as peripheral blood. The sequenced sample was skin, obtained at week 0. The source of these receptors is a human donor with alopecia areata.

This clone was picked up a small number of times. The chain employs TRBV28 and TRBJ2-1; 8 nucleotides align to TRBD2. V was clipped by 5 bases and J by 3 bases; unmatched bases: 6. Germline lookup yields CDR1 MDHEN and CDR2 SYDVKM. The CDR3 has 15 amino acids. The CDR3 spells CASSPSTSVYNEQFF. The DNA of the CDR3 is TGTGCCAGCAGTCCCTCGACTAGCGTCTACAATGAGCAGTTCTTC.

A remark on this clone: The junction shows a germline mismatch at one end, possibly a read error. The rearrangement uses TRBV23-1 and TRBJ1-5; D remains unclear. TRBV23-1 is classed as an ORF, of uncertain function. The CDR3 covers 14 residues. The CDR3 DNA reads as TGCGCCACCAGTAGGCATTATAGCAATCAGCCCCAGCATTTT. Amino acids: CATSRHYSNQPQHF.

This clone was recorded a few times. The V and J genes are TRBV10-3 and TRBJ1-2; D may be TRBD1 (5 bases). The CDR3 has 14 residues. Germline V gene lookup returns CDR1 ENHRY and CDR2 SYGVKD. V lost 3 bases to trimming and J lost 8 bases, with 16 bases between them. CDR3 loop: CAISEGANWYGYTF. As DNA, the CDR3 is TGTGCCATCAGTGAAGGGGCGAACTGGTACGGCTACACCTTC.

This clone was seen a handful of times. The chain joins TRBV6-5 to TRBJ2-3; D is possibly TRBD1 (6 bases). The CDR3 totals 16 residues. V dropped 2 bases and J dropped 2 bases, with 14 bases sitting between them. Per the germline V gene, CDR1 is MNHEY and CDR2 is SVGAGI. CDR3 sequence reads: CASSYTGSLDTDTQYF. CDR3 coding DNA: TGTGCCAGCAGTTACACAGGGTCCCTGGACACAGATACGCAGTATTTT.

The chain couples TRBV5-4 to TRBJ2-4, with 7 bases matching TRBD2. The CDR3 length is 17 residues. The V and J ends lost 3 bases and 0 bases, in that order; junction bases with no gene match: 9. Germline V gives CDR1 SGHNT, CDR2 YYREEE (reference sequence). CDR3 bases: TGTGCCAGCAGCTCAGGGAGGGCATCCCTAGCCAAAAACATTCAGTACTTC. It specifies CASSSGRASLAKNIQYF.

This clone occurred once. The genes are TRBV7-9 and TRBJ2-1, with TRBD2 as a possible D gene (5 bases). CDR1 and CDR2 (germline): SEHNR, FQNEAQ (reference sequence). Between the trimmed V and J ends, which lost 1 base and 6 bases, there was a span of 13 bases. The CDR3 loop spans 15 amino acids. The CDR3 is CASSLVGTSLNEQFF. Here the CDR3 DNA reads TGTGCCAGCAGCTTAGTGGGTACTAGTCTCAATGAGCAGTTCTTC.

In its sample, this clone was seen a few times. V is TRBV5-1 and J is TRBJ2-1; tentative D call: TRBD2 (5 bases). Germline V gene lookup returns CDR1 SGHRS and CDR2 YFSETQ. CDR3 length: 16 residues. The V gene lost 2 bases and the J gene lost 6 bases, with 18 bases spanning the gap. In DNA, the CDR3 is TGCGCCAGCAGCTTAACCACCCCAGATGAGGGCAATGAGCAGTTCTTC. Amino acid sequence: CASSLTTPDEGNEQFF.

V usage is TRBV5-8 and J usage is TRBJ1-4; D gene ambiguous. The CDR3 runs 16 residues. The germline gives CDR1 SGHTS, CDR2 YDEGEE. V lost 1 base and J 7 bases, leaving 17 bases between the germline ends. Written as DNA, the CDR3 is TGTGCCAGCAGCTTGCCCCCGTCGTGGCTGGGTGAAAAACTGTTTTTT. As protein: CASSLPPSWLGEKLFF.

J is TRBJ2-3 and V is TRBV6-6; D remains unclear. Trimming cost V 7 bases and J 2 bases, with 13 bases left between them. The CDR3 is 14 residues long. CDR1 MNHNY and CDR2 SVGAGI come from the germline V gene (reference sequence). CDR3 sequence reads: CASTPPTSTDTQYF. DNA of the CDR3: TGTGCCAGCACCCCTCCTACTTCCACAGATACGCAGTATTTT.

The chain uses TRBV7-2 and TRBJ2-3; TRBD2 is a possible D gene (7 bases). V lost 2 bases and J lost 1, with 19 bases in between. The length of the CDR3 is 18 residues. Per the germline V gene, CDR1 is SGHTA and CDR2 is FQGNSA. CDR3 in DNA: TGTGCCAGCAGCTTACCCACTGGCGGGGGCCCCCGCACAGATACGCAGTATTTT. Its translation: CASSLPTGGGPRTDTQYF.

The chain joins TRBV28 to TRBJ1-1; D uncertain. CDR3 length: 11 residues. V was pared by 7 bases and J by 4 bases, with 7 bases between. Germline assignment: CDR1 MDHEN and CDR2 SYDVKM. CDR3 in DNA: TGTGCCAGCACCCTTCGCACTGAAGCTTTCTTT. It codes for CASTLRTEAFF.

In the case of this clone: Germline is not matched at one junction end, which may reflect a read error. The chain recombines TRBV28 with TRBJ1-5; D may be TRBD1 (5 bases). The germline V gene encodes CDR1 MDHEN and CDR2 SYDVKM. The CDR3 contains 17 residues. CDR3 region: CASNLPHHSRGGQPQHF. For the CDR3, the DNA is TGTGCCAGCAATTTACCTCATCACTCCCGGGGGGGTCAGCCCCAGCATTTT.

This chain joins TRBV7-9 and TRBJ1-1, with D perhaps matching TRBD1 (6 bases). V dropped 1 base and J dropped 9 bases, with 15 bases sitting between them. The CDR3 covers 14 residues. Germline V gene data show CDR1 as SEHNR and CDR2 as FQNEAQ (reference sequence). The CDR3 sequence: CASSLEGGADQAFF. The DNA for the CDR3 is TGTGCCAGCAGCTTAGAAGGGGGGGCAGATCAAGCTTTCTTT.

This clone turned up a few times. The chain joins TRBV18 to TRBJ2-7; possibly TRBD2 for D (5 bases). Germline lookup yields CDR1 KGHSH and CDR2 LQKENI. V gave up 5 bases and J gave up 2 bases, with 13 bases separating them. There are 14 residues in the CDR3. The CDR3 here is CASSAAGVPYEQYF. CDR3 coding DNA: TGTGCCAGCTCAGCGGCCGGGGTTCCCTACGAGCAGTACTTC.

This clone has only one observation. CDR3 nucleotides: TGTGCCAGCAGTGGTTCACCCCTCCACTTT. It is translated as CASSGSPLHF. This sequence joins TRBV2 and TRBJ1-6, with D unresolved. Germline values: CDR1 SNHLY, CDR2 FYNNEI. V was trimmed by 4 bases and J by 9 bases, leaving 1 base between them. The CDR3 is 10 amino acids. Combining the CDR3 with reference TRBV2 and TRBJ1-6 gives the whole variable domain EPEVTQTPSHQVTQMGQEVILRCVPISNHLYFYWYRQILGQKVEFLVSFYNNEISEKSEIFDDQFSVERPDGSNFTLKIRSTKLEDSAMYFCASSGSPLHFGNGTRLTVT.

CDR3 amino acids: CASSLGGYQETQYF. The CDR3 DNA reads TGTGCCAGCAGCTTAGGGGGGTACCAAGAGACCCAGTACTTC. V is TRBV9 and J is TRBJ2-5; D might be TRBD1 or TRBD2, each matching 6 bases. In germline, CDR1 is SGDLS, CDR2 YYNGEE. CDR3 length equals 14 residues. V was trimmed by 4 bases and J by 0 bases, leaving 10 bases between them.

The rearrangement uses TRBV5-1 and TRBJ1-1; TRBD1 agrees at 8 bases. The CDR3 is 14 amino acids. Germline values: CDR1 SGHRS, CDR2 YFSETQ. Losses at the gene ends were 0 bases for V and 6 bases for J; bases not matched to a gene: 4. CDR3 sequence: CASSLGDRGSEAFF. DNA of the CDR3: TGCGCCAGCAGCTTGGGTGACAGGGGTTCTGAAGCTTTCTTT.

The chain couples TRBV10-3 to TRBJ1-1; the D gene is possibly TRBD1 (6 bases). Germline CDR1 is ENHRY and CDR2 is SYGVKD. The germline V and J ends were trimmed by 3 bases and 3 bases, with 11 bases remaining between them. CDR3 length: 14 residues. CDR3 loop: CAISEAGEDTEAFF. CDR3 sequence (DNA): TGTGCCATCAGTGAAGCAGGGGAAGACACTGAAGCTTTCTTT.

V is TRBV4-1 and J is TRBJ2-1; tentative D call: TRBD2 (5 bases). Germline CDR1 MGHRA, CDR2 YSYEKL. CDR3 length equals 17 residues. With 1 base removed from V and 0 bases from J, the gap between germline ends came to 13 bases. In DNA form, the CDR3 reads TGCGCCAGCAGCCAAGGAGGGAACTTACGCTCCTACAATGAGCAGTTCTTC. Translating it yields CASSQGGNLRSYNEQFF.

The chain joins TRBV14 to TRBJ2-1, with 7 bases fitting TRBD1. The CDR3 spans 15 residues. Germline V gene lookup returns CDR1 SGHDN and CDR2 FVKESK. With V trimmed by 4 bases and J by 2 bases, 5 bases remained unmatched. DNA of the CDR3: TGTGCCAGCAGCCCCTTAGGGGGCCCCTACAATGAGCAGTTCTTC. Translating it yields CASSPLGGPYNEQFF.

The rearrangement joins TRBV6-6 to TRBJ2-2; 16 bases are shared with TRBD2. The CDR3 spans 15 residues. Germline V gene data show CDR1 as MNHNY and CDR2 as SVGAGI (reference sequence). V lost 2 bases and J lost 13; bases outside the gene matches: 4. The CDR3 DNA is TGTGCCAGCAGTTACGGGACTAGCGGGAGGGTTACGCTGTTTTTT. Translated: CASSYGTSGRVTLFF.

The chain is built from TRBV4-1 and TRBJ2-5, with D possibly matching TRBD2 (6 bases). From germline, CDR1 is MGHRA and CDR2 YSYEKL. Between the trimmed V and J ends, which lost 0 bases and 5 bases, there was a span of 13 bases. This CDR3 has 15 residues. This chain's CDR3 is CASSQDFRREETQYF. CDR3 nucleotide sequence: TGCGCCAGCAGCCAAGATTTCAGGAGGGAGGAGACCCAGTACTTC.

The chain uses TRBV15 and TRBJ2-1; the D gene is possibly TRBD2 (6 bases). Trimming removed 3 bases from V and 6 bases from J, with 18 bases in between. Germline lookup yields CDR1 LNHNV and CDR2 YYDKDF (reference sequence). This CDR3 comprises 16 residues. CDR3 region: CATSSRTSPGGNEQFF. As DNA, the CDR3 is TGTGCCACCAGCAGCCGAACTAGTCCCGGGGGCAATGAGCAGTTCTTC.

The chain has TRBV6-1 and TRBJ2-2, with D perhaps given as TRBD1 or TRBD2 (5 bases each). Germline V gene sequence: CDR1 MNHNS, CDR2 SASEGT. The ends were cut back, 3 bases at V and 4 bases at J, with 18 bases in the middle. This CDR3 is 17 amino acids long. CDR3 amino acids: CASSDPPGTESTGELFF. The CDR3 region has the DNA TGTGCCAGCAGTGATCCCCCCGGGACCGAGAGCACCGGGGAGCTGTTTTTT.

V and J are TRBV5-4 and TRBJ1-2; D is unresolved. The CDR3 totals 15 residues. Germline CDR1 SGHNT, CDR2 YYREEE (reference sequence). Trimming took 4 bases from V and 9 from J, leaving 22 bases between them. CDR3 nucleotides: TGTGCCAGCAGCCTACGGACTCTAACCCCCTCTAGCTACACCTTC. Translating it yields CASSLRTLTPSSYTF.